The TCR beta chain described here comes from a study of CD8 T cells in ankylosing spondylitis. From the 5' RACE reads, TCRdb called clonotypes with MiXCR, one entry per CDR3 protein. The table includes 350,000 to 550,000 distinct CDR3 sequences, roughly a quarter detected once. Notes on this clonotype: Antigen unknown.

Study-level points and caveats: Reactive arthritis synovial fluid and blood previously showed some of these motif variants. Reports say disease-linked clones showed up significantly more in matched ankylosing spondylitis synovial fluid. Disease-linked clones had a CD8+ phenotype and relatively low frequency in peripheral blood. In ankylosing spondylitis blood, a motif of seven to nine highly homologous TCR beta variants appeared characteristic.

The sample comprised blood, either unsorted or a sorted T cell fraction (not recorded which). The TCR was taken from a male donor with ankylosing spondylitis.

The CDR3 is CASSHSGRATDTQYF. In DNA form, the CDR3 reads TGTGCCAGCAGCCATAGCGGGAGGGCCACAGATACGCAGTATTTT. The chain carries TRBV11-2 and TRBJ2-3; TRBD2 agrees at 11 bases. The CDR3 spans 15 residues. V trimming: 5 bases; J trimming: 2 bases; junction bases outside the gene matches: 3. CDR1 SGHAT and CDR2 FQNNGV come from the germline V gene.